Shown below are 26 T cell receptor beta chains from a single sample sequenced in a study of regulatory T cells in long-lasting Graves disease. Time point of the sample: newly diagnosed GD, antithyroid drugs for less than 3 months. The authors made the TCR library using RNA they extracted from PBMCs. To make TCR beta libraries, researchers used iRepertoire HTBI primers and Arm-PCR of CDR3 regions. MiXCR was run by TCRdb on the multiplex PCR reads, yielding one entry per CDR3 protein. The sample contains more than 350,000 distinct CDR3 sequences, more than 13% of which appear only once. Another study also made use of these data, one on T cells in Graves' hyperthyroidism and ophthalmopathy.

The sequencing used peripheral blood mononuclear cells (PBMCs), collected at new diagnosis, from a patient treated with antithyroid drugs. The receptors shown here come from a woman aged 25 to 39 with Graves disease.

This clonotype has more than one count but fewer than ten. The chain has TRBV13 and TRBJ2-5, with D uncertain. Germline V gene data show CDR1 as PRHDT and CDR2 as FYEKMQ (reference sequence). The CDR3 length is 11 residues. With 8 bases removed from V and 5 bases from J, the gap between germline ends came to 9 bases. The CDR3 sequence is CASLIGETQYF. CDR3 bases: TGTGCCAGCTTAATCGGGGAGACCCAGTACTTC.

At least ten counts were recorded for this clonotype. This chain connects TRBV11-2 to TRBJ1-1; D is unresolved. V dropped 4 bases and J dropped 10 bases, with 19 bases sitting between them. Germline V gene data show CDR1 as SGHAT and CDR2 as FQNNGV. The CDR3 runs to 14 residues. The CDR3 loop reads CASSSGPRYIGAFF. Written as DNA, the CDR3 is TGTGCCAGCAGCTCCGGACCCCGTTATATTGGAGCTTTCTTT.

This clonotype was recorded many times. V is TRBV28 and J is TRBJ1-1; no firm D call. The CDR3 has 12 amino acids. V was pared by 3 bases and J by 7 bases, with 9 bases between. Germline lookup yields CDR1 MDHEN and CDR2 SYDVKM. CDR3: CASSLTGGEAFF. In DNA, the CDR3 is TGTGCCAGCAGTTTGACCGGAGGTGAAGCTTTCTTT. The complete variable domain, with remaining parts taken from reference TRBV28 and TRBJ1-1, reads DVKVTQSSRYLVKRTGEKVFLECVQDMDHENMFWYRQDPGLGLRLIYFSYDVKMKEKGDIPEGYSVSREKKERFSLILESASTNQTSMYLCASSLTGGEAFFGQGTRLTVV.

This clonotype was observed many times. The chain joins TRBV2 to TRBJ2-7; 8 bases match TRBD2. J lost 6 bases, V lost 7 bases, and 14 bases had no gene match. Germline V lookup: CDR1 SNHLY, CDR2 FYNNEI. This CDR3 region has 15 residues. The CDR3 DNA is TGTGCCAGCACCCGTTTAGCGGGAAAAAGAGGCGAGCAGTACTTC. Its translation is CASTRLAGKRGEQYF.

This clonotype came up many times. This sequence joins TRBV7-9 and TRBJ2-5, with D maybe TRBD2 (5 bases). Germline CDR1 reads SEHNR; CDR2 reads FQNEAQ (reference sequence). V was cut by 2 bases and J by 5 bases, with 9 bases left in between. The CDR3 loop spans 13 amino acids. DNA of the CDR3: TGTGCCAGCAGCTTAACTAGTAAGGAGACCCAGTACTTC. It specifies CASSLTSKETQYF.

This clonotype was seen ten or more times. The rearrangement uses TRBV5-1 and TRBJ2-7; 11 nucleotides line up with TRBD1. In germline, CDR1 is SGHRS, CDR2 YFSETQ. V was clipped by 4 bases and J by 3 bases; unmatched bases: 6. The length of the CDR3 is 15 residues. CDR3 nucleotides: TGCGCCAGCAGCGGCGGGACAGGGGGTTTCTACGAGCAGTACTTC. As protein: CASSGGTGGFYEQYF. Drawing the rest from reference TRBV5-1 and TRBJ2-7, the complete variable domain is KAGVTQTPRYLIKTRGQQVTLSCSPISGHRSVSWYQQTPGQGLQFLFEYFSETQRNKGNFPGRFSGRQFSNSRSEMNVSTLELGDSALYLCASSGGTGGFYEQYFGPGTRLTVT.

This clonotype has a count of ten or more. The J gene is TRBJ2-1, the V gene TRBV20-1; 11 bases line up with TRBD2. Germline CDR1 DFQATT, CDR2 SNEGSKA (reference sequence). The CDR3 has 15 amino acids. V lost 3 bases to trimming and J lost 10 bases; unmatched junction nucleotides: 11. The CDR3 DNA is TGCAGTGCTAGCCACCCGACTAGCGGGGATACCGAGCAGTTCTTC. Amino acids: CSASHPTSGDTEQFF.

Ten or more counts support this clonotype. CDR3 sequence reads: CASSAGVVGNEKLFF. CDR3 sequence (DNA): TGTGCCAGCAGCGCAGGGGTGGTTGGTAATGAAAAACTGTTTTTT. This chain links TRBV7-2 with TRBJ1-4, with a possible D match to TRBD1 (6 bases). There are 15 residues in the CDR3. V lost 5 bases, J lost 4 bases, and 14 bases lay in between. In germline, CDR1 is SGHTA, CDR2 FQGNSA.

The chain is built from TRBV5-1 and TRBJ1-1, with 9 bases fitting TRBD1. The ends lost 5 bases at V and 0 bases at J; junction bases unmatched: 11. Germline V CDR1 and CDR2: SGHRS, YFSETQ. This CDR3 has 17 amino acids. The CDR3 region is CASRPLYRGLMNTEAFF. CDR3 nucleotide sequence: TGCGCCAGCAGACCCCTGTACAGGGGGCTGATGAACACTGAAGCTTTCTTT.

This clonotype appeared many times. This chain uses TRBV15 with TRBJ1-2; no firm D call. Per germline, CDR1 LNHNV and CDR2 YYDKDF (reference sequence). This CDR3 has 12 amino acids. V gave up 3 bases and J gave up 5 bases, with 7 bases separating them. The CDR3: CATSSRDYGYTF. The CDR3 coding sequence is TGTGCCACCAGCAGCCGGGATTATGGCTACACCTTC.

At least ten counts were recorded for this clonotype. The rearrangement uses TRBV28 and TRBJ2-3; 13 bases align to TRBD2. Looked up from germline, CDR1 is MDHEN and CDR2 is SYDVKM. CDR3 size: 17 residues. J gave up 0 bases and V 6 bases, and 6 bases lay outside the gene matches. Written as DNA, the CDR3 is TGTGCCAGCAGCACGGGACTAGCGGGACTCAGCACAGATACGCAGTATTTT. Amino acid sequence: CASSTGLAGLSTDTQYF.

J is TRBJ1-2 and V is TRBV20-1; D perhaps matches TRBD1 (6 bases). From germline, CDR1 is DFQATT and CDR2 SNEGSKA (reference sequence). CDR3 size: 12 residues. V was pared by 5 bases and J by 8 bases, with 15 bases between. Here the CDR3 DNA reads TGCAGTGCTGAACAGGGAGTTGGCGGCTACACCTTC. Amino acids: CSAEQGVGGYTF.

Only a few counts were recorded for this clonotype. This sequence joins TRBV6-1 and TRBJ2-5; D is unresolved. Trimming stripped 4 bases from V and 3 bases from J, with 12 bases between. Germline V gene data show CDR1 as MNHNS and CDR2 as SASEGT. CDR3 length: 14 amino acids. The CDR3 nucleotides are TGTGCCAGCAGTGTGGGCCTGGTGGAAGAGACCCAGTACTTC. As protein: CASSVGLVEETQYF.

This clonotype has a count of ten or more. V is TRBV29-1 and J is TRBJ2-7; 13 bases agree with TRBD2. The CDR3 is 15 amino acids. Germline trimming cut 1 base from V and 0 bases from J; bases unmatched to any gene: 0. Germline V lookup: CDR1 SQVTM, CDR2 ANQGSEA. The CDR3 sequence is CSVEGTSGSSYEQYF. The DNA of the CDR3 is TGCAGCGTTGAAGGGACTAGCGGGAGCTCCTACGAGCAGTACTTC.

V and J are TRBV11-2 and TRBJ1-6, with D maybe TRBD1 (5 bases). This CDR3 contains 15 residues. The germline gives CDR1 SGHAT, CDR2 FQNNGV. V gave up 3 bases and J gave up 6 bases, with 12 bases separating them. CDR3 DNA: TGTGCCAGCAGCTTGGAGTCCGGGACTAATTCACCCCTCCACTTT. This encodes CASSLESGTNSPLHF.

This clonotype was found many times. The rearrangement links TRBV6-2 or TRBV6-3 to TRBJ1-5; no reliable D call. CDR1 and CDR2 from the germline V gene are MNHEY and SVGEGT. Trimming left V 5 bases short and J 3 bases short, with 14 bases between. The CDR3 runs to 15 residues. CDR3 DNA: TGTGCCAGCAGTAAACGAACGGGCCCCAATCAGCCCCAGCATTTT. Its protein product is CASSKRTGPNQPQHF.

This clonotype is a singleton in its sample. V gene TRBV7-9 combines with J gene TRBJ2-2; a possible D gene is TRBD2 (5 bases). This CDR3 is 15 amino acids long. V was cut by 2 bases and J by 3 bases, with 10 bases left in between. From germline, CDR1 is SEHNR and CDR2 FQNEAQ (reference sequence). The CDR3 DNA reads TGTGCCAGCAGCTTAAAGCGGTTAGACACCGGGGAGCTGTTTTTT. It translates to CASSLKRLDTGELFF.

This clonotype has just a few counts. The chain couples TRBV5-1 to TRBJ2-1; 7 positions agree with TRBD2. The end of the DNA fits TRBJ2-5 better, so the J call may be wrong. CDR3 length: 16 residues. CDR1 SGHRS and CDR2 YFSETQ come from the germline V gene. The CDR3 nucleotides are TGCGCCAGCAGCTTGGTTCGAGCGGGAAGCCAAGAGACCCAGTACTTC. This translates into CASSLVRAGSQETQYF.

The CDR3 sequence: CASSLEEGPNQPQHF. The CDR3, as DNA: TGCGCCAGCAGCTTGGAAGAGGGTCCCAATCAGCCCCAGCATTTT. The J gene is TRBJ1-5, the V gene TRBV5-1; D is unclear. V gave up 0 bases and J gave up 3 bases, with 10 bases separating them. The germline gives CDR1 SGHRS, CDR2 YFSETQ. The length of the CDR3 is 15 residues.

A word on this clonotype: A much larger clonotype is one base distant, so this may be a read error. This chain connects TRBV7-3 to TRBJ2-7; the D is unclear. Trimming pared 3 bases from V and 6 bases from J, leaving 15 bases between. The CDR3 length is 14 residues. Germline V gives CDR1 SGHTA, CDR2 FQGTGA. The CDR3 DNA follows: TGTGCCAGCAGCTTTGGCTCTACTTGGTGCGAGCAGTACTTC. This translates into CASSFGSTWCEQYF.

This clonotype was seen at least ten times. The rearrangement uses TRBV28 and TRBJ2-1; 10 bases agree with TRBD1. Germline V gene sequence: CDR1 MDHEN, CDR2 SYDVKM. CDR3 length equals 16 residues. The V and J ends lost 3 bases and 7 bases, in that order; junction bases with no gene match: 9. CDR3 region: CASSFAGTGARNEQFF. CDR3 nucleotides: TGTGCCAGCAGTTTCGCCGGGACAGGGGCGAGAAATGAGCAGTTCTTC.

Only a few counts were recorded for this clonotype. In DNA form, the CDR3 reads TGTGCCAGCAGCCGGGGGCTAGCGGAGACAAACATTCAGTACTTC. Translated, it gives CASSRGLAETNIQYF. The V and J genes are TRBV5-6 and TRBJ2-4, with D possibly TRBD2 on 7 matching bases. Trimming shortened V by 4 bases and J by 6 bases, and 17 bases separated the two germline ends. Germline CDR1 is SGHDT and CDR2 is YYEEEE. The CDR3 loop spans 15 amino acids.

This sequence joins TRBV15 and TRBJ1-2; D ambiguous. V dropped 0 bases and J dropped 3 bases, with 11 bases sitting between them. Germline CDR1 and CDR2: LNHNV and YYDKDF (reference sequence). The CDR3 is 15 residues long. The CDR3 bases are TGTGCCACCAGCAGAGATCGGAGAATGGACTATGGCTACACCTTC. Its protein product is CATSRDRRMDYGYTF.

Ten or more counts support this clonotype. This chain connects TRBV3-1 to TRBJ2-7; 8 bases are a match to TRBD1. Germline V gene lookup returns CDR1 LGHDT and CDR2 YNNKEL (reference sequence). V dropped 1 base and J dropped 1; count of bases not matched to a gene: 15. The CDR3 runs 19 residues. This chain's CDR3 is CASSQGGPLGQVGSYEQYF. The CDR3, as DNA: TGTGCCAGCAGCCAAGGGGGTCCCTTGGGACAGGTCGGTTCCTACGAGCAGTACTTC.

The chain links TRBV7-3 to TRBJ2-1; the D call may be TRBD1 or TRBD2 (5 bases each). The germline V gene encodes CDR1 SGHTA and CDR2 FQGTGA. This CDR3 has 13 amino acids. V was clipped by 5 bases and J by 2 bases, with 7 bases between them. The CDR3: CASSQGAYNEQFF. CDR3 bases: TGTGCCAGCAGCCAGGGAGCCTACAATGAGCAGTTCTTC.

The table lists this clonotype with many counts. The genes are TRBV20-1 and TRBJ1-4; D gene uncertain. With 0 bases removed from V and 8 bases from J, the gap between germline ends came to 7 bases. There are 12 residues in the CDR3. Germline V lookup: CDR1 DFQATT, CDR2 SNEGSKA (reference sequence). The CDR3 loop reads CSARDLGEKLFF. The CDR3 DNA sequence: TGCAGTGCTAGAGATCTGGGAGAAAAACTGTTTTTT.